This T cell receptor beta chain was sequenced in a study of shared clonotypes between healthy human individuals (dated by TCRdb to the early 2020s). For the wider study: A couple of women and a few men aged 18 to 49 years were included in the cohort. To estimate repertoire size and how much clonotype sharing occurs between individuals, the study deeply sequenced the blood TCR repertoires of about five healthy adults. Different laboratories and diverse techniques were used to prepare libraries and sequence TCR repertoires, to increase sequencing depth and limit assay-specific biases. Each donor's leukapheresis produced roughly between roughly 0.94 and 9.5 billion PBMCs.

The germline V gene (reference sequence) yields LNHNV for CDR1 and YYDKDF for CDR2. V ends up 0 bases short and J 0 bases short, with an unmatched junction base count of 0. The CDR3 runs 16 residues from the cysteine to the phenylalanine. Only the CDR3 DNA stays, 48 bases, in frame from base 1. As concerns this clone: Its binding antigen is unknown. No base quality values were provided; no much bigger clone lies one nucleotide off.

Points the paper makes about the study in general: Only blood was sampled, and tissue TCR repertoires likely differ from those in blood. The genetic and exposure-history diversity represented was limited by the small number of donors. Pairwise subsampling indicated that sequencing depth was expected to affect the degree of clonotype sharing among donors.

Healthy HIV-negative adults with no recently reported acute infections or vaccinations were included as donors. All donors were Caucasian adults living in Nashville, Tennessee, USA. For unsorted samples, 90 million to 95 million PBMCs were counted, and genomic DNA was extracted using the QIAamp DNA Blood Mini kit. After blood collection by leukapheresis, PBMCs were isolated using Ficoll-Histopaque density gradient centrifugation and then cryopreserved in the vapor phase of liquid nitrogen. Using the deep immunoSEQ assay, multiplex PCR amplified TCR CDR3 regions from genomic DNA. Extracted genomic DNA from each cell subset was distributed evenly across all wells of several immunoSEQ 96-well plates, and each plate was treated as a replicate. For unsorted PBMC, approximately 290 ng of genomic DNA, equivalent to around 30,000 T cell genomes, went into each replicate PCR. Ten immunoSEQ deep assay plates were used to sequence the unsorted PBMC genomic DNA. Purified libraries were measured with a Qubit 3.0 fluorometer, size-checked on a Bioanalyzer 2100, and measured again with the KAPA Library Quantification kit. Each immunoSEQ 96-well plate was sequenced on its own single-read 150-cycle Illumina NextSeq 550 flow cell. The paper's processing steps were these. Because the immunoSEQ output included only junctional sequences and no quality scores, the filtering could not be the same as the filtering used for full-length reads. Sequences were annotated with PyIR, a Python wrapper for IgBLAST v1.9, and V/J genes and CDR3 were assigned using IMGT germline references. Reads were filtered out if the reads had weak V/J assignments (E-value above 1e-6), no CDR3, stop codons, out-of-frame junctions, or ambiguous translated residues. A V3J clonotype was defined by an identical inferred V gene, J gene, and CDR3 amino acid sequence. Percentage overlap between repertoires was calculated by dividing the number of shared unique clonotypes by the size of the smaller repertoire. Richness of each repertoire was evaluated using RTK rarefaction, the Chao1 estimator, and Recon v2.1 estimates of unobserved clonotypes. Not all clones reach the TCRdb copy of this immuneACCESS table, which keeps in-frame sequences only. Checked studies attribute under half of the gap to unresolved V genes and leave the rest unexplained. For V, J and clone size, that table is used; D and trimming come from the DNA. Across this sample there are roughly 500,000 clones, with around 74% seen only once. The biggest ten clones account for around 13% of the sample.

This receptor was identified in a middle-aged woman in good health. Some clones in this sample may be carry-over from other donors' samples. This chain joins TRBV15 to TRBJ2-1; 9 bases in between match TRBD2. The sequenced sample consisted of PBMCs. The DNA reads as follows: TGTGCCACCAGCAGAGATAGCGGGAGCTCCTACAATGAGCAGTTCTTC. The resulting protein is CATSRDSGSSYNEQFF.